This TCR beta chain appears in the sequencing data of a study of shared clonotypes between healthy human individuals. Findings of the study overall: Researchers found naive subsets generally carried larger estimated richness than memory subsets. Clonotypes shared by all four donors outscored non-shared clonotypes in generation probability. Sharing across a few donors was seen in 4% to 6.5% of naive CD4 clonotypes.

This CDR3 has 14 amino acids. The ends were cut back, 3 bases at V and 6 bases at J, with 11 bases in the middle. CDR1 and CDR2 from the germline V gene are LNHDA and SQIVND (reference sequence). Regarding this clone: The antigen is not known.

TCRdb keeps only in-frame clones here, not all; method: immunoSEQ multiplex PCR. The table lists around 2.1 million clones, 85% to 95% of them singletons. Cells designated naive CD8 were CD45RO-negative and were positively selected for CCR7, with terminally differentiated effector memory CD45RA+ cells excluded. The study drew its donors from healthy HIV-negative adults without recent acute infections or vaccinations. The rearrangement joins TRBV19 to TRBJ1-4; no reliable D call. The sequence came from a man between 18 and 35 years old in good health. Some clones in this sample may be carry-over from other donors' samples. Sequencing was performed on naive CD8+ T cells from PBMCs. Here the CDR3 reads CASSILFRDEKLFF. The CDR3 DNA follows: TGTGCCAGTAGTATCCTTTTCCGGGATGAAAAACTGTTTTTT.